This entry lists 18 T cell receptor beta chains sequenced from one sample in a study of PD-1 blockade in classical Hodgkin lymphoma. Sequenced by immunoSEQ multiplex PCR; TCRdb stores in-frame clones only, minus some. The repertoire includes around 45,000 clones, around nine tenths of them detected once, and over 8% sits in the top ten. Each patient's relapse followed autologous stem cell transplantation, and brentuximab vedotin exposure varied. This specimen consisted of peripheral blood mononuclear cells (PBMCs), obtained at baseline. The receptors were sampled from a human donor with classical Hodgkin lymphoma.

This clone occurred a few times. The chain has TRBV5-4 and TRBJ1-1; 8 nucleotides align to TRBD1. Germline V lookup: CDR1 SGHNT, CDR2 YYREEE (reference sequence). Germline trimming cut 4 bases from V and 1 base from J; bases unmatched to any gene: 6. This CDR3 has 15 residues. The CDR3 here is CASSLRTGSNTEAFF. As DNA, the CDR3 is TGTGCCAGCAGCCTTCGGACAGGGTCGAACACTGAAGCTTTCTTT.

This clone showed up just a few times. The chain is built from TRBV9 and TRBJ2-2; D may be TRBD1 (6 bases). V gave up 4 bases and J gave up 2 bases, with 9 bases separating them. The CDR3 totals 14 residues. In germline, CDR1 is SGDLS, CDR2 YYNGEE. The CDR3 nucleotides are TGTGCCAGCAGCCTACAGGGTAACACCGGGGAGCTGTTTTTT. Protein product: CASSLQGNTGELFF. The entire variable domain, with the rest obtained from reference TRBV9 and TRBJ2-2, is as follows: DSGVTQTPKHLITATGQRVTLRCSPRSGDLSVYWYQQSLDQGLQFLIQYYNGEERAKGNILERFSAQQFPDLHSELNLSSLELGDSALYFCASSLQGNTGELFFGEGSRLTVL.

V usage is TRBV27 and J usage is TRBJ2-2, with D perhaps TRBD1 or TRBD2 (5 bases each). V lost 11 bases, J lost 4 bases, and 14 bases lay in between. This CDR3 is built from 13 residues. Germline assignment: CDR1 MNHEY and CDR2 SMNVEV (reference sequence). This CDR3 reads CAVGARRTGELFF. CDR3 sequence (DNA): TGTGCCGTCGGGGCTCGGCGCACCGGGGAGCTGTTTTTT.

In this sample, this clone turned up a few times. V gene TRBV5-1 combines with J gene TRBJ1-5, with D tentatively TRBD1 (5 bases). This CDR3 is built from 15 residues. Per the germline V gene, CDR1 is SGHRS and CDR2 is YFSETQ. The V end lost 7 bases, the J end lost 2 bases, and 16 bases lay between the germline ends. The CDR3, as DNA: TGCGCCAGCTGGAGGCTTTCCAGGGGCAATCAGCCCCAGCATTTT. Encoded protein: CASWRLSRGNQPQHF.

The genes are TRBV19 and TRBJ1-5; 8 bases fit TRBD1. Trimming cost V 2 bases and J 2 bases; bases outside gene matches: 11. Looked up from germline, CDR1 is LNHDA and CDR2 is SQIVND (reference sequence). CDR3 length equals 18 residues. CDR3 in amino acids: CASSILIDRGLGNQPQHF. Here the CDR3 DNA reads TGTGCCAGTAGTATATTGATCGACAGGGGACTGGGCAATCAGCCCCAGCATTTT. Full variable domain (missing parts from reference TRBV19 and TRBJ1-5): DGGITQSPKYLFRKEGQNVTLSCEQNLNHDAMYWYRQDPGQGLRLIYYSQIVNDFQKGDIAEGYSVSREKKESFPLTVTSAQKNPTAFYLCASSILIDRGLGNQPQHFGDGTRLSIL.

The J gene is TRBJ1-2, the V gene TRBV28, with TRBD1 matching over 10 bases. Germline CDR1 and CDR2: MDHEN and SYDVKM. CDR3 size: 16 residues. The ends lost 7 bases at V and 8 bases at J; junction bases unmatched: 16. The chain's CDR3 is CASILGTGERSRGYTF. The DNA for the CDR3 is TGTGCCAGCATTCTCGGGACAGGGGAGAGATCTAGGGGCTACACCTTC.

The chain uses TRBV7-8 and TRBJ2-2; 8 bases line up with TRBD1. This CDR3 is 15 amino acids long. CDR1 SGHVS and CDR2 FQNEAQ come from the germline V gene. V shed 4 bases, J shed 5 bases, and the junction held 6 bases outside the gene matches. The CDR3 here is CASSSSGGRTGELFF. CDR3 bases: TGTGCCAGCAGCTCCTCAGGGGGCAGGACCGGGGAGCTGTTTTTT.

The chain recombines TRBV5-4 with TRBJ2-2, with D possibly called TRBD1 or TRBD2 (6 bases each). The germline CDR1 and CDR2 sequences are SGHNT and YYREEE (reference sequence). This CDR3 has 14 amino acids. V lost 0 bases and J lost 7, with 10 bases in between. The CDR3 coding sequence is TGTGCCAGCAGCTTGGAGGGGGGCTTCGGGGAGCTGTTTTTT. This gives the protein CASSLEGGFGELFF.

The chain couples TRBV6-5 to TRBJ2-7; TRBD1 matches 7 bases. J was trimmed by 2 bases and V by 4 bases; bases with no gene match: 5. The CDR3 is made up of 14 amino acids. CDR1 and CDR2 from the germline V gene are MNHEY and SVGAGI. DNA of the CDR3: TGTGCCAGCAGTTCCCGGGACAGAACCTACGAGCAGTACTTC. Amino acid sequence: CASSSRDRTYEQYF.

The V call is TRBV6-5, the J call TRBJ2-3; D is unclear. V was cut by 2 bases and J by 0 bases, with 9 bases left in between. The CDR3 length is 15 residues. Germline CDR1 is MNHEY and CDR2 is SVGAGI. The CDR3 loop reads CASSYGQSSTDTQYF. The CDR3 DNA is TGTGCCAGCAGTTACGGGCAGAGTAGCACAGATACGCAGTATTTT.

This clone was observed a handful of times. The V gene is TRBV9, the J gene TRBJ1-5; 12 bases are a match to TRBD1. The CDR3 has 15 amino acids. Trimming removed 6 bases from V and 8 bases from J; junction bases left unmatched: 9. CDR1 is SGDLS, CDR2 YYNGEE, per germline. CDR3 DNA sequence: TGTGCCAGCACCGTTGGGACAGGGGGCTCTGAGCCCCAGCATTTT. It yields the protein CASTVGTGGSEPQHF.

The V and J genes are TRBV18 and TRBJ1-5; D call uncertain. This CDR3 contains 14 residues. Deletions cut 3 bases from V and 4 bases from J, with 10 bases between. Germline V CDR1 and CDR2: KGHSH, LQKENI. CDR3 residues: CASSPATVNQPQHF. In DNA, the CDR3 is TGTGCCAGCTCACCCGCCACCGTAAATCAGCCCCAGCATTTT.

The CDR3 spells CASSRRRARYNEQFF. CDR3 sequence (DNA): TGTGCCAGCAGCCGACGCCGCGCACGTTACAATGAGCAGTTCTTC. The gene calls are TRBV11-2 and TRBJ2-1; D not certain. The CDR3 is made up of 15 amino acids. Trimming removed 5 bases from V and 4 bases from J, with 15 bases in between. Germline CDR1 is SGHAT and CDR2 is FQNNGV.

This CDR3 reads CASGYDSTKNIQYF. The CDR3 DNA is TGTGCCAGCGGTTACGACAGTACCAAAAACATTCAGTACTTC. J is TRBJ2-4 and V is TRBV2; maybe TRBD1 (5 bases). The germline V gene encodes CDR1 SNHLY and CDR2 FYNNEI. This CDR3 has 14 residues. The V end was cut by 8 bases, the J end by 2 bases, with 13 bases between.

This chain uses TRBV4-3 with TRBJ2-7; D remains unclear. CDR1 is LGHNA and CDR2 is YSLEER in the germline V gene. The CDR3 has 14 amino acids. V lost 0 bases and J 0 bases, leaving 6 bases between the germline ends. The CDR3 loop reads CASSQELSSYEQYF. In DNA, the CDR3 is TGCGCCAGCAGCCAAGAATTAAGCTCCTACGAGCAGTACTTC.

The V gene is TRBV7-9, the J gene TRBJ2-7; the match to TRBD1 covers 8 bases. Germline lookup yields CDR1 SEHNR and CDR2 FQNEAQ (reference sequence). The V and J ends lost 6 bases and 2 bases, in that order; junction bases with no gene match: 6. This CDR3 spans 14 amino acids. The CDR3: CASSLGDRTYEQYF. The CDR3, as DNA: TGTGCCAGCAGTCTAGGGGACAGGACCTACGAGCAGTACTTC.

This clone was detected only a few times. The chain joins TRBV6-1 to TRBJ2-1; TRBD2 matches at 7 bases. There are 13 residues in the CDR3. Germline lookup yields CDR1 MNHNS and CDR2 SASEGT. With 1 base clipped from V and 12 bases from J, the junction kept 6 bases outside the gene matches. The CDR3 reads CASSEVGGGRQFF. The CDR3, as DNA: TGTGCCAGCAGTGAAGTGGGCGGCGGGAGGCAGTTCTTC.

The chain employs TRBV4-1 and TRBJ2-7, with 9 bases fitting TRBD1. This CDR3 has 14 amino acids. Germline CDR1 MGHRA, CDR2 YSYEKL. After removal of 4 bases from V and 3 bases from J, the junction contained 4 bases not matched to a gene. The CDR3 sequence: CASSRGDRDYEQYF. Written as DNA, the CDR3 is TGCGCCAGCAGCCGAGGGGACAGGGACTACGAGCAGTACTTC.